This T cell receptor (beta chain) is from a study of Tregs in tolerant kidney transplant recipients. The study, taken as a whole, reports: Changing PCR primers prevented nucleotide comparison between some patients' samples. Activated donor B cell expansion appeared to reveal the most relevant donor-specific TCRbeta repertoire.

Note on this clone: Its antigen is still unknown.

Mixed chimerism was transient after nonmyeloablative marrow transplants from related graft donors. Thawed PBMCs were FACS-sorted into unstimulated CD4+CD25+CD127- regulatory T cells, CD4+CD25- non-regulatory cells, CD4 and CD8 cells. TCRdb keeps only in-frame clones here, not all; method: immunoSEQ multiplex PCR. The sample lists 55,000 to 75,000 clones, 87% seen once, with 3.8% in the top ten. The sample here was CD4+ T cells from blood (PBMCs), taken 6 months after the transplant. This clonotype was obtained from a human patient who received a combined kidney and bone marrow transplant. The graft donor may account for some of the T cells.

CDR3 amino acids: CASSTRGLISEAFF. The CDR3 DNA follows: TGTGCCAGTAGTACGCGAGGCCTGATCTCTGAAGCTTTCTTT. The chain uses TRBV19 and TRBJ1-1, with D unclear. The ends were cut back, 4 bases at V and 6 bases at J, with 15 bases in the middle. CDR1 and CDR2 (germline): LNHDA, SQIVND (reference sequence). The CDR3 consists of 14 residues.